What follows are 24 T cell receptor beta chains derived from one specimen sequenced in a study of blood T cell repertoires in COVID-19. Method: immunoSEQ multiplex PCR; TCRdb's copy keeps in-frame clones and lacks some. The sample includes nearly 250,000 clones, 86% of them seen just once. Sequenced material: PBMCs or T cells enriched from blood (not recorded which). All receptors come from a woman in her forties or fifties who had recovered from COVID-19.

The V gene is TRBV5-6, the J gene TRBJ1-2; 9 bases match TRBD1. The CDR3 sequence is 15 residues long. From germline, CDR1 is SGHDT and CDR2 YYEEEE. V trimming: 0 bases; J trimming: 7 bases; junction bases outside the gene matches: 7. For the CDR3, the DNA is TGTGCCAGCAGCTTGGCACTAAACAGGGGGCCTGGCTACACCTTC. It encodes CASSLALNRGPGYTF.

Ten or more counts support this clone. The chain combines TRBV3-1 (or the pseudogene TRBV3-2) with TRBJ1-5; weak D call: TRBD1 (6 bases). This CDR3 contains 15 residues. In germline, CDR1 is LGHDT, CDR2 YNNKEL (reference sequence). Trimming removed 0 bases from V and 0 bases from J, with 6 bases in between. CDR3 sequence (DNA): TGTGCCAGCAGCCAAGACAGGGGTAGCAATCAGCCCCAGCATTTT. Its protein product is CASSQDRGSNQPQHF.

The rearrangement joins TRBV18 to TRBJ1-2; 10 positions agree with TRBD1. V dropped 4 bases and J dropped 6; count of bases not matched to a gene: 8. Germline lookup yields CDR1 KGHSH and CDR2 LQKENI. This CDR3 region has 15 residues. CDR3 DNA: TGTGCCAGCTCACTCGGACAGGGGGAAATCAATGGCTACACCTTC. Translation: CASSLGQGEINGYTF.

The CDR3 sequence is CASRIHATGAMSGNTIYF. The CDR3 region has the DNA TGTGCCAGCAGAATACATGCTACAGGGGCAATGAGTGGAAACACCATATATTTT. The chain links TRBV28 to TRBJ1-3, with 7 positions matching TRBD1. This CDR3 has 18 amino acids. Germline CDR1 MDHEN, CDR2 SYDVKM. Losses at the gene ends were 6 bases for V and 3 bases for J; bases not matched to a gene: 17.

The rearrangement links TRBV18 to TRBJ1-4; possible D gene TRBD1, 5 bases. V dropped 1 base and J dropped 3 bases, with 9 bases sitting between them. Germline CDR1 reads KGHSH; CDR2 reads LQKENI. This CDR3 is 15 amino acids long. The CDR3 sequence: CASSPQAGPNEKLFF. CDR3 coding DNA: TGTGCCAGCTCACCACAGGCAGGGCCTAATGAAAAACTGTTTTTT.

J is TRBJ2-5 and V is TRBV19; D possibly corresponds to TRBD2 (6 bases). V shed 1 base and J shed 6 bases, with 18 bases lying between them. Germline-derived CDR1 and CDR2 are LNHDA and SQIVND (reference sequence). This CDR3 is 16 amino acids long. The CDR3 sequence is CASSIGSGVGTQTQYF. The DNA of the CDR3 is TGTGCCAGTAGTATAGGCTCGGGGGTTGGCACCCAGACCCAGTACTTC. The full variable domain, in which reference TRBV19 and TRBJ2-5 provide the parts outside the CDR3, is DGGITQSPKYLFRKEGQNVTLSCEQNLNHDAMYWYRQDPGQGLRLIYYSQIVNDFQKGDIAEGYSVSREKKESFPLTVTSAQKNPTAFYLCASSIGSGVGTQTQYFGPGTRLLVL.

The V and J genes are TRBV4-3 and TRBJ2-1; D uncertain. Germline values: CDR1 LGHNA, CDR2 YSLEER. Deletions cut 0 bases from V and 8 bases from J, with 14 bases between. This CDR3 comprises 15 residues. CDR3 bases: TGCGCCAGCAGCCAAGATCAGCGACGTCGGGATGAGCAGTTCTTC. It codes for CASSQDQRRRDEQFF.

The rearrangement uses TRBV14 and TRBJ1-2, with D unresolved. Germline lookup yields CDR1 SGHDN and CDR2 FVKESK. Trimming removed 5 bases from V and 0 bases from J, with 7 bases in between. The CDR3 is 13 amino acids. The CDR3 sequence is CASSEQPNYGYTF. DNA for the CDR3: TGTGCCAGCAGCGAACAGCCTAACTATGGCTACACCTTC.

The gene calls are TRBV7-2 and TRBJ2-2; TRBD2 aligns across 7 bases. CDR1 SGHTA and CDR2 FQGNSA come from the germline V gene. Germline trimming cut 7 bases from V and 2 bases from J; bases unmatched to any gene: 4. CDR3 length: 14 residues. This chain's CDR3 is CASKGRGNTGELFF. CDR3 coding DNA: TGTGCCAGCAAGGGGAGGGGTAACACCGGGGAGCTGTTTTTT.

The chain is built from TRBV5-6 and TRBJ2-7; perhaps TRBD2 as D (5 bases). The V and J ends lost 1 base and 10 bases respectively, with 9 bases between them. Per germline, CDR1 SGHDT and CDR2 YYEEEE. This CDR3 comprises 11 residues. CDR3 residues: CASSLYGVQYF. In nucleotides, the CDR3 is TGTGCCAGCAGCTTGTACGGGGTTCAGTACTTC.

The CDR3 loop is CASSPQLGTETQYF. The CDR3 nucleotides read TGTGCCAGCTCACCCCAACTAGGAACAGAGACCCAGTACTTC. The chain employs TRBV18 and TRBJ2-5; the D gene is possibly TRBD2 (5 bases). Germline V gene data show CDR1 as KGHSH and CDR2 as LQKENI. The V gene lost 3 bases and the J gene lost 4 bases, with 12 bases spanning the gap. This CDR3 is built from 14 residues.

V and J are TRBV7-9 and TRBJ2-7; 12 positions agree with TRBD2. The CDR3 contains 15 residues. Trimming took 5 bases from V and 9 from J; bases not matched to a gene: 11. The germline gives CDR1 SEHNR, CDR2 FQNEAQ (reference sequence). In nucleotides, the CDR3 is TGTGCCAGCAGCCCCGCCCTACTAGCGGGAGGTACGCAGTACTTC. It codes for CASSPALLAGGTQYF. Looking up the rest from reference TRBV7-9 and TRBJ2-7 gives the full variable domain: DTGVSQNPRHKITKRGQNVTFRCDPISEHNRLYWYRQTLGQGPEFLTYFQNEAQLEKSRLLSDRFSAERPKGSFSTLEIQRTEQGDSAMYLCASSPALLAGGTQYFGPGTRLTVT.

The chain combines TRBV19 with TRBJ1-2, with D tentatively TRBD1 (5 bases). Trimming removed 2 bases from V and 3 bases from J, with 13 bases in between. The CDR3 is made up of 15 amino acids. Germline values: CDR1 LNHDA, CDR2 SQIVND (reference sequence). As DNA, the CDR3 is TGTGCCAGTAGTATACAGGACACGCGCCACTATGGCTACACCTTC. Its translation: CASSIQDTRHYGYTF.

As DNA, the CDR3 is TGTGCCTGGAGAGCACTTAAAAGCCCGGACAGCCCTAATGAAAAACTGTTTTTT. It specifies CAWRALKSPDSPNEKLFF. The chain carries TRBV30 and TRBJ1-4, with a weak D call TRBD1 (6 bases). The CDR3 has 18 residues. Germline V gene lookup returns CDR1 GTSNPN and CDR2 SVGIG (reference sequence). The germline V and J ends were trimmed by 3 bases and 3 bases, with 23 bases remaining between them. Full variable domain (missing parts from reference TRBV30 and TRBJ1-4): SQTIHQWPATLVQPVGSPLSLECTVEGTSNPNLYWYRQAAGRGLQLLFYSVGIGQISSEVPQNLSASRPQDRQFILSSKKLLLSDSGFYLCAWRALKSPDSPNEKLFFGSGTQLSVL.

This clone showed up just once. This sequence joins TRBV5-6 and TRBJ2-1; 10 bases are a match to TRBD1. This CDR3 has 14 amino acids. With V trimmed by 3 bases and J by 8 bases, 5 bases remained unmatched. CDR1 is SGHDT and CDR2 is YYEEEE in the germline V gene. In DNA, the CDR3 is TGTGCCAGCAGCTGGGACAGGGGAATCCATGAGCAGTTCTTC. Its protein product is CASSWDRGIHEQFF.

The genes are TRBV2 and TRBJ1-3; weak D call: TRBD1 (5 bases). Germline CDR1 and CDR2: SNHLY and FYNNEI. Trimming cost V 10 bases and J 8 bases, with 15 bases left between them. The CDR3 extends over 12 amino acids. The CDR3 region is CATSPQGDTIYF. CDR3 nucleotide sequence: TGTGCCACCTCACCCCAGGGTGACACCATATATTTT.

This chain connects TRBV10-3 to TRBJ1-2, with TRBD1 matching over 8 bases. Trimming took 4 bases from V and 4 from J; bases not matched to a gene: 2. Germline V gene sequence: CDR1 ENHRY, CDR2 SYGVKD. The CDR3 is 13 residues long. In DNA, the CDR3 is TGTGCCATCAGTGGACAGGGGCCCTATGGCTACACCTTC. As protein: CAISGQGPYGYTF.

This clone appeared a few times. The chain links TRBV1 to TRBJ1-2; the table names TRBD1, a call not compared with the DNA. TRBV1 is given as a pseudogene. The CDR3 totals 16 residues. CDR3 DNA sequence: TGCACCAGCAGCCAAGTCTCACAGGGGGAGAACTATGGCTACACCTTC. Amino acid sequence: CTSSQVSQGENYGYTF.

V and J are TRBV19 and TRBJ1-4; D gene uncertain. CDR3 length: 14 residues. Trimming left V 2 bases short and J 5 bases short, with 9 bases between. Germline V gene sequence: CDR1 LNHDA, CDR2 SQIVND (reference sequence). CDR3 DNA: TGTGCCAGTAGTATATACAGCTTCAATGAAAAACTGTTTTTT. Translation: CASSIYSFNEKLFF.

This clone was seen a single time. The chain recombines TRBV27 with TRBJ2-1, with TRBD2 identical over 9 bases. Germline CDR1 MNHEY, CDR2 SMNVEV (reference sequence). The V and J ends lost 8 bases and 7 bases, in that order; junction bases with no gene match: 9. CDR3 length: 14 residues. CDR3 DNA sequence: TGTGCCAGCCACCAGGGCGGGAGGGTTAATGAGCAGTTCTTC. Translation gives CASHQGGRVNEQFF.

This clone was observed once. This chain uses TRBV7-9 with TRBJ1-4, with a tentative D call TRBD1 (5 bases). The length of the CDR3 is 16 residues. Germline lookup yields CDR1 SEHNR and CDR2 FQNEAQ (reference sequence). V lost 6 bases, J lost 0 bases, and 14 bases lay in between. CDR3 sequence reads: CASRGREGATNEKLFF. CDR3 nucleotides: TGTGCCAGCAGGGGCAGGGAAGGGGCAACTAATGAAAAACTGTTTTTT.

This chain uses TRBV19 with TRBJ1-3; tentatively, D is TRBD1 (5 bases). Trimming took off 3 bases at V and 10 bases at J, with 34 bases between the two ends. This CDR3 spans 20 amino acids. The germline V gene encodes CDR1 LNHDA and CDR2 SQIVND (reference sequence). The CDR3 region is CASSIDGSGRIGQTRGTIYF. CDR3 DNA: TGTGCCAGTAGTATTGATGGCAGCGGACGAATCGGGCAAACCCGGGGGACCATATATTTT.

V and J are TRBV5-1 and TRBJ1-6; TRBD1 matches at 7 bases. This CDR3 comprises 14 residues. Germline CDR1 and CDR2: SGHRS and YFSETQ. V lost 4 bases to trimming and J lost 11 bases; unmatched junction nucleotides: 9. As DNA, the CDR3 is TGCGCCAGCAGCCCCGGACAGGCGGGTCCACCCCTCCACTTT. It specifies CASSPGQAGPPLHF.

The chain employs TRBV20-1 and TRBJ2-1; no clear D. The V gene's germline CDR1 is DFQATT and CDR2 SNEGSKA (reference sequence). There are 11 residues in the CDR3. V was clipped by 5 bases and J by 7 bases, with 9 bases between them. The CDR3 DNA reads TGCAGTGCTTCTCTAGTAAATGAGCAGTTCTTC. The encoded protein is CSASLVNEQFF.